Listed below are T cell receptor beta chains from one sample, sequenced in a study of regulatory T cells in long-lasting Graves disease. TCRdb called the multiplex PCR reads again in MiXCR, with one record for every CDR3 protein. The table records about 540,000 distinct CDR3 sequences, approximately 13% of them present only once. These data also formed part of another study, on T cells in Graves' hyperthyroidism and ophthalmopathy.

The specimen was peripheral blood mononuclear cells (PBMCs), collected at new diagnosis, from a patient treated with antithyroid drugs. These receptors all stem from a man between 25 and 39 years old with Graves disease. The CDR3 runs from the conserved cysteine through the conserved F or W. Only part of the rows carry a size: once, few, many, or a class if the clone is expanded.

V | size | CDR3
TRBV5-6 | many | CASSLRQPGEQFF
TRBV15 | few | CATSSGSQETQYF
TRBV12-5 | few | CASGLVRGNTIYF
TRBV12-3/TRBV12-4 | many | CASSLELAGANGELFF
TRBV30 | many | CAWRATGLETQYF
TRBV5-1 | many | CASSSGGQFGGETQYF
TRBV24-1 | . | CATGLRLFSYEQYF
TRBV19 | many | CASTLGRNYGYTF
TRBV10-3 | many | CAISDSSTSGNQETQYF
TRBV6-9 | . | CASSYSLLEETQYF
TRBV4-1 | . | CASSQDLIGPYEQYF
TRBV30 | few | CACNSRNTEAFF
TRBV7-9 | many | CASSFTAGYSDTQYF
TRBV30 | few | CAWSKVAGESYEQYF
TRBV29-1 | many | CSVGDWSNEQFF
TRBV3-1 | few | CASSQERWRNTSYEQYF
TRBV9 | few | CASSQGAGNEQYF
TRBV5-1 | . | CASSPTLDSYTGAFF
TRBV10-3 | many | CAIRQREARDTQYF
TRBV10-3 | . | CAIRATAGLAENSNTGELFF
TRBV20-1 | few | CSANPTGLGDGSGMFF